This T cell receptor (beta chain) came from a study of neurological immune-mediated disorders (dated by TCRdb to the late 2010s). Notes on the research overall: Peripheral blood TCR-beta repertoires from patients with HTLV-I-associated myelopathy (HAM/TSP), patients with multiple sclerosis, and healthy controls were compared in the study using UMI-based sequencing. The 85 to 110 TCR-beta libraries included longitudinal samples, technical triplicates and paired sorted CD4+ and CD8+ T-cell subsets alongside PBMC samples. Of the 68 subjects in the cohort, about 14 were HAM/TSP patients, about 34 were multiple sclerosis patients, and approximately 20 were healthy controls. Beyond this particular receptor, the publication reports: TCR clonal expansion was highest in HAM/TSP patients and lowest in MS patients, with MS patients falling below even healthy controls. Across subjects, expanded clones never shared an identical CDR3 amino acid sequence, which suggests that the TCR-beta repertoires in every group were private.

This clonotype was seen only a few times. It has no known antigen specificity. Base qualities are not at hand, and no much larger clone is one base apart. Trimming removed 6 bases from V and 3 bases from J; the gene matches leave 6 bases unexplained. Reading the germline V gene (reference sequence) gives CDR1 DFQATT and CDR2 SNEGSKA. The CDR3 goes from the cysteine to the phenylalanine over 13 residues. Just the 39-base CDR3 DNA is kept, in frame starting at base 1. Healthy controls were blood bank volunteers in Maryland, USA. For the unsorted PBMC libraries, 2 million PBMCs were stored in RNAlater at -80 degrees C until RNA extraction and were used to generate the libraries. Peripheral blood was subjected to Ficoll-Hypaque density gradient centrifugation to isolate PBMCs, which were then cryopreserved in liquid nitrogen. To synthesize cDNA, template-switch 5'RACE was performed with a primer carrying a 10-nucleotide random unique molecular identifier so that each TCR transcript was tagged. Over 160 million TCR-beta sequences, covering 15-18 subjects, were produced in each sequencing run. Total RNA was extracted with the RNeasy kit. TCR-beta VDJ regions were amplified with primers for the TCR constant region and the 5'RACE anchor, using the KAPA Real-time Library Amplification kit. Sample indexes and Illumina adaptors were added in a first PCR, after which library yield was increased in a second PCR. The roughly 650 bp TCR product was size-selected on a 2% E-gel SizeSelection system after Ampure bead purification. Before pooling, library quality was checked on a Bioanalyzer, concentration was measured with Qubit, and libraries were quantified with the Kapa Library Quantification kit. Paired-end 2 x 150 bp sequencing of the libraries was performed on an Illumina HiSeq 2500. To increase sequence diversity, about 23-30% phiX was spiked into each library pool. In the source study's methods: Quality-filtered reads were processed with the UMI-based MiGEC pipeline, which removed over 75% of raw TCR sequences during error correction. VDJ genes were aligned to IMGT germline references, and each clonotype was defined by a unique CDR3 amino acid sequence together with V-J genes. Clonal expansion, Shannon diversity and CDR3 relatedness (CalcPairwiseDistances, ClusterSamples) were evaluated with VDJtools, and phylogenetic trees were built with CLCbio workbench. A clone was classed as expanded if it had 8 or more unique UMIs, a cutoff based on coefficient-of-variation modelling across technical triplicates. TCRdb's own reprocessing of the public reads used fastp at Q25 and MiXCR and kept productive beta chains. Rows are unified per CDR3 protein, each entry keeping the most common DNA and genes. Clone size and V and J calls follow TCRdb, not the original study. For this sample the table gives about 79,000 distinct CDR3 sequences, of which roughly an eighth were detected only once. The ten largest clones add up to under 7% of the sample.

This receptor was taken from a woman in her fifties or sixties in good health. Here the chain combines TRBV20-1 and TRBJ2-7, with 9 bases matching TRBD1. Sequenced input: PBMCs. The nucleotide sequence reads TGCAGTGCAGCCGGGACAGGGCGCTACGAGCAGTACTTC. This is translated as CSAAGTGRYEQYF.